This T cell receptor (beta chain) was recovered during a study of T cells in Graves' hyperthyroidism and ophthalmopathy. The V end was cut by 2 bases, the J end by 2 bases, with 10 bases between. The CDR3 has 14 residues. RNA transcripts gave rise to amplified TCR beta CDR3 regions. HTBI primers drove first-round RT-PCR of the TCR CDR3. A single record per CDR3 protein comes from TCRdb applying MiXCR to the multiplex PCR reads. The table has approximately 870,000 distinct CDR3 sequences, roughly 40% seen once; the top ten hold 7.5% to 9.5%. Absence of ophthalmopathy progression within 18 months defined stable Graves' hyperthyroidism. The sample holds a few counts of this clonotype. Its antigen remains unknown. Study-level results: The authors' 13 V-J model separated ophthalmopathy from stable hyperthyroidism.

The genes are TRBV12-3 or TRBV12-4 and TRBJ2-7; D is perhaps TRBD1 (6 bases). Source material: blood. The receptor was isolated from a man aged 18 to 35 with Graves' hyperthyroidism. This CDR3 is CASSLTDRAYEQYF. As DNA, the CDR3 is TGTGCCAGCAGTTTAACGGACAGAGCCTACGAGCAGTACTTC.